A selection of T cell receptor beta chains follows, all from one sample in a study of T cell changes during pregnancy in multiple sclerosis. Some clones are missing from TCRdb's copy, which holds only in-frame ones; the method was immunoSEQ multiplex PCR. This table holds 65,000 to 90,000 clones, 85% to 95% found once. The sample in question was peripheral blood, obtained in the third trimester of pregnancy. The source of these receptors is a female donor in good health, enrolled as a control in a pregnancy study. Both conserved end residues are trimmed from each CDR3. The order of the fields is V gene, clone size, J gene, CDR3 protein. Not all rows give a size; the values are once, few, many and, for expanded clones, a class.

>TRBV7-8|.|.
ASSPRGLAGDRAYEQY
>TRBV19|.|TRBJ2-7
ASSTLRQGGPGEQY
>TRBV7-9|once|TRBJ2-3
ASSSLSADTQY
>TRBV2|.|TRBJ2-5
ASSEETQY
>TRBV28|.|TRBJ2-5
ASSPAAGSKETQY
>TRBV4-1|once|TRBJ1-3
ASSQVIQRGQGNTIY
>TRBV28|.|TRBJ1-2
ASSIPEGMSGYGYT
>TRBV7-2|.|TRBJ2-7
ASSLVGLSSNEQY
>TRBV28|.|TRBJ1-4
ASSLWPGGEKLF
>TRBV29-1|.|TRBJ2-5
SVSQGGRETQY
>TRBV7-9|.|TRBJ2-3
ASSLGVRVAASTDTQY
>TRBV7-6|.|TRBJ1-6
ASSLTWDRWASPLH
>TRBV30|.|TRBJ1-5
AWSVPDRINQPQH
>TRBV27|once|TRBJ1-2
ASRQGNYGYT
>TRBV9|.|TRBJ2-3
ASSPRPDTQY
>TRBV19|.|TRBJ1-3
ASRLQGENTIY
>TRBV28|.|TRBJ1-2
ASTGAQGTVGGYT
>TRBV19|.|TRBJ1-1
ASSTLEGVNTEAF
>TRBV10-3|few|TRBJ1-6
AISEISGGLANSPLH
>TRBV11-1|.|TRBJ2-2
ASSPRSGGGIGGELF
>TRBV7-9|.|TRBJ1-6
ASSWGTGSHNSPLH
>TRBV27|.|TRBJ2-7
ASSFGGTGGYEQY
>TRBV10-2|.|TRBJ1-1
ATKDREGRWTEAF
>TRBV4-3|.|TRBJ2-1
ASSTLAGRYNEQF
>TRBV2|.|TRBJ2-1
ASRERGPNEQF
>TRBV4-1|.|TRBJ2-5
ASSQPGPGTQY
>TRBV29-1|.|TRBJ2-2
SVEDYDTGELF
>TRBV4-1|.|TRBJ2-1
ASSQDRALSSYNEQF
>TRBV5-1|.|TRBJ1-3
ASSFNRGAGNTIY
>TRBV11-2|.|TRBJ2-5
ASSLVATSGLWAQY
>TRBV4-1|.|TRBJ1-6
ASSQEGAGRSPLH
>TRBV30|.|TRBJ1-1
AWSRSAAEAF
>TRBV2|.|TRBJ1-1
ASRLTGEIAEAF
>TRBV19|.|TRBJ1-2
ASRTGTENYGYT
>TRBV7-8|.|TRBJ2-7
ASSHPKGRGVYEQY
>TRBV9|.|TRBJ1-3
ASSETDSGNTIY
>TRBV7-2|.|TRBJ2-7
ASSAWREGYEQY
>TRBV6-4|few|TRBJ1-6
ASSDSTGGNSPLH
>TRBV28|few|TRBJ1-1
ASFQEGAF
>TRBV9|.|TRBJ2-1
ASSVAASGSGYNEQF
>TRBV18|.|TRBJ1-1
ASSANSGTGTGAF
>TRBV5-1|.|TRBJ2-7
ASSLEAGRYEQY
>TRBV27|.|TRBJ1-2
ASSLSSGQRIYGYT
>TRBV7-6|.|TRBJ1-6
ASSTGQLNSPLH
>TRBV23-1|once|TRBJ2-7
ASSHSGTGFYEQY
>TRBV28|.|TRBJ1-5
ASSQRGDSLLRNQPQH
>TRBV7-2|once|TRBJ2-7
ASSLGNRGSPYEQY
>TRBV2|few|TRBJ1-6
AGPFLSYNSPLH
>TRBV2|.|TRBJ2-7
ASSEALPGGSHYEQY
>TRBV4-2|.|TRBJ2-7
ASSQEEAGGPYYEQY
>TRBV6-4|.|TRBJ2-3
ASSPSGGTDTQY
>TRBV27|.|TRBJ1-4
ASSLLAGNEKLF
>TRBV5-1|.|TRBJ2-6
ASSLTSGGPTGANVLT
>TRBV28|.|TRBJ2-5
ASRDLPAQGAGETQY
>TRBV11-3|.|TRBJ2-5
ASSLDSGVSRKSQY
>TRBV13|.|TRBJ2-7
ASSDGPKDEQY
>TRBV19|.|TRBJ2-2
ASRPWGHTNTGELF
>TRBV6-1|few|TRBJ1-6
ASSELSSRVGNSPLH
>TRBV6-4|.|TRBJ2-3
ASSDRRGVDTQY
>TRBV30|once|TRBJ2-7
AWTRGGRAEQY